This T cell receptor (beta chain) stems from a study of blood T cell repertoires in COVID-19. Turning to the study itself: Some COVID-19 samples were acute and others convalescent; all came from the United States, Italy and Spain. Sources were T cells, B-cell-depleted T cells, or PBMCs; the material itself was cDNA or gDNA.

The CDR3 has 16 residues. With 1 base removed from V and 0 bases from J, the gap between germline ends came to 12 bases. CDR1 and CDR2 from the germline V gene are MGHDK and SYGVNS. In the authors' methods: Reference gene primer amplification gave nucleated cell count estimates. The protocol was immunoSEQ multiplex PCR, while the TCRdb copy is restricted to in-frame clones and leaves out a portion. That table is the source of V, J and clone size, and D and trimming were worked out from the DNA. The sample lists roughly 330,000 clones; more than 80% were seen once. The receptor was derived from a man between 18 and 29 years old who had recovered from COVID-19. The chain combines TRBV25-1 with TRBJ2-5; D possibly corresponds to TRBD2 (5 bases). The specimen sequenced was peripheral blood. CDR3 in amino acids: CASSESGTAYQETQYF. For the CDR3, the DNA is TGTGCCAGCAGTGAATCGGGAACAGCATACCAAGAGACCCAGTACTTC. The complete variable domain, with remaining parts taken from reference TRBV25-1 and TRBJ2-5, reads EADIYQTPRYLVIGTGKKITLECSQTMGHDKMYWYQQDPGMELHLIHYSYGVNSTEKGDLSSESTVSRIRTEHFPLTLESARPSHTSQYLCASSESGTAYQETQYFGPGTRLLVL.